The entry below gives a single T cell receptor (beta chain) sequence along with its context. This clone's antigen is unknown. The sample originates from a study of cytomegalovirus exposure and HLA in healthy donors (dated by TCRdb to about 2017). Regarding the study in general: An earlier analysis of about 560 of the donors reported approximately 280 Gb of sequence data and 117 million unique TCR beta sequences obtained from about 200 million T cells. Along with the roughly 700-subject first cohort, a separate validation cohort of over 90 different subjects was used. Donor age, sex, ethnicity and CMV serostatus were collected together with the repertoire data. A later analysis re-examined previously published TCR beta repertoires from more than 550 donors and added high-resolution HLA genotyping to investigate patterns of TCR occurrence. Among the 398 genotyped donors, roughly 80% belonged to the genetic ancestry cluster associated with self-reported Caucasian donors. Approximately 310 gigabases of sequencing data and 80 million or so unique TCR sequences were included in an early release covering under 650 HLA-typed donors. In an earlier analysis of more than 550 of the donors, high-throughput TCR beta sequencing was used to judge whether each TCR beta V gene segment behaved as functional or pseudogenic. The T cell repertoires of several hundred subjects were profiled by immunosequencing and related to cytomegalovirus serostatus. Because of strong linkage in the cohort, five DR-DQ haplotypes were treated as single units for association and clustering. The study combined high-throughput TCR immunosequencing, statistical association of individual TCRs with disease status, and machine learning to predict cytomegalovirus infection status. Genome-wide SNP genotypes for about three fifths of the roughly 700 donors were used in a later genetic analysis, which treated that subset as a discovery cohort. The study aimed to test whether signatures of past pathogen exposure could be identified by cataloging public T cell receptors. Class I and class II HLA loci were covered by the typing at four-digit resolution. Rather than drawing on any new phenotypic data, the later analysis identified candidate immune exposures from TCR beta sequences and the way those sequences occurred across donors. Typing coverage varied by locus: about 629-640 donors for A, B, C, DRB1 and DQB1; 522 for DQA1; about 570 for DPA1; 450 to 480 for DPB1. All discovery cohort repertoires had been generated on a single sequencing platform. Among some 400 genotyped donors of the cohort, an average of approximately 240,000 unique TCR beta nucleotide sequences was sequenced per donor, of which about 19% were non-productive. What the research found in general, with its limitations: Roughly uniform sequencing depth across donors was assumed in presence/absence analyses, although this assumption may not hold. Three of the identified cytomegalovirus-associated TCR beta chains were confirmed in vitro to be specific for cytomegalovirus antigens. Linkage disequilibrium might explain the correlated functional status among segregating V segments, but an unknown experimental factor could not be excluded. In a later analysis, the rate of TCR association differed among HLA loci, with DRB1 alleles having the most associated TCRs and HLA-C alleles having the fewest. In the study, 150 to 200 TCR beta chains were listed as associated with cytomegalovirus. A further reported finding was that TCR beta sequences accurately predicted the HLA-A and HLA-B alleles for most subjects in the first cohort. According to a later analysis, parvovirus B19, influenza, CMV and Epstein-Barr virus appeared linked to several top co-occurrence clusters. An association between a missense DCLRE1C variant and V-gene and J-gene trimming of TCR beta chains was found in a later genetic analysis and replicated in an independent cohort. It was suggested by the authors that the approach could potentially be generalized to other disease states and immunological phenotypes. Immune exposure information for the cohort was limited to CMV serostatus. Because HLA typing was unavailable for some donors at each locus, only the typed subset was used in association tests. A later genetic analysis reported fewer N-insertions in productive TCRs among donors in an Asian-associated ancestry cluster than the roughly 670-donor mean. In a later analysis, HLA-associated TCR beta chains were found to be more clonally expanded and to have lower generation probabilities than equally common non-associated chains. The classifier was reported to diagnose cytomegalovirus status with high specificity and sensitivity in both the original cohort and the validation cohort. In an earlier analysis of fewer than 750 of the donors, most TCR beta V segments were observed in productive rearrangements about 87% or about 30% of the time, broadly matching IMGT annotations. This cohort had only TCR beta chains sequenced, and the lack of alpha or paired-chain data limited which features could be detected. The 87-base-pair reads could not distinguish some IMGT-functional V segments, including TRBV6-2 and TRBV6-3, so those segments were excluded. Because counts were too low, approximately 18 rarely observed V segments, including chromosome 9 orphons, were excluded from the earlier analysis of under 650 of the donors. Assigning TCR associations to individual alleles was difficult when HLA alleles, especially DR and DQ, strongly co-occurred. Specific HLA alleles were associated with 15,000 to 20,000 TCR beta sequences at a false discovery rate of 0.05 in a later analysis. While some public TCRs were present in many individuals, most TCR sequences turned up only very rarely across donors. A group of highly shared sequence variants was considered likely to be a technical artifact of the sequencing pipeline. A later analysis found that most CMV-associated TCR beta chains appeared HLA-restricted, with HLA associations seemingly driven largely by CMV exposure.

Its CDR3 holds 16 amino acids, cysteine through phenylalanine. CDR3 DNA is the only sequence kept; it has 48 bases, read in frame from the first base. The germline V gene (reference sequence) sets CDR1 to MNHEY and CDR2 to SMNVEV. Trimming costs V 5 bases and J 0 bases, and their ends lie 14 bases apart. In total, over 600 healthy bone marrow donors made up the cohort. At the time of sampling, all cohort members were nominally healthy, though unrecorded immune exposures were likely present. The donor tested CMV seronegative, placing the donor among the roughly 400 seronegative members of the cohort. Each donor provided a peripheral blood sample, and peripheral blood mononuclear cells were used for TCR beta sequencing. Genomic DNA was extracted from the blood cell samples with the Qiagen DNeasy Blood Extraction Kit. The method was the immunoSEQ multiplex PCR assay. For the multiplex PCR, a mixture combining 60 forward primers for TCR Vbeta segments and 13 reverse primers for TCR Jbeta segments was used. A multiplex PCR assay on genomic DNA amplified the CDR3 region of rearranged TCR beta genes. The Illumina HiSeq System was used to sequence the amplified TCR beta libraries as 87-base-pair reads. Regarding the original processing steps: In a later analysis, around 80 million unique TCR beta chains were counted across the approximately 640 repertoires, and about 10 million of these chains were shared by at least two donors. A nearest-neighbor algorithm error-corrected the raw reads and collapsed the reads into unique sequences, merging closely related sequences to remove PCR and sequencing errors. Alignment of CDR3 sequences to IMGT reference sequences was used to assign V, D and J gene segments. For a sequence to be retained, a match of at least six nucleotides was required to both a V gene segment and a J gene segment. A rearrangement was called productive if the CDR3 had no stop codons and remained in frame with V and J, and every other rearrangement was called non-productive. Following IMGT convention, CDR3 was defined as the stretch from the second conserved V-encoded cysteine to the conserved J-encoded phenylalanine. In an earlier analysis of more than 550 of the donors, sequences lacking an unambiguous match to a single V gene segment were excluded. An earlier analysis of approximately 590 of the donors classified V segments as functional when productive rearrangements were above 56.7% and as segregating when the standard deviation between donors was above 5%. A statistical classification framework was built to diagnose cytomegalovirus status from the catalog of TCR beta chain sequences. In a later analysis, TCR nucleotide sequences were compared against IMGT/GENE-DB human TR gene sequences so that V and J genes could be assigned. A later analysis assigned CDR3 sequences and most-parsimonious VDJ recombination scenarios with the TCRdist pipeline. A later analysis defined each TCR beta chain by its CDR3 amino acid sequence plus V-gene family, and excluded reads lacking a unique V-gene family. To address suspected cross-contamination and a sequencing artifact, a later analysis removed around 590 highly shared, low-generation-probability nucleotide sequences. A later analysis calculated a clonal expansion index for each public chain from normalized within-repertoire ranks of inferred template counts. A later analysis computed generation probabilities with a VDJ recombination model fitted to out-of-frame rearrangements, and checked the results against IGoR. Hypergeometric tests were used in a later analysis to score TCR-TCR, TCR-HLA and TCR-CMV co-occurrence, with a repertoire-size bias correction applied to the TCR pairs. To estimate false discovery rates, a later analysis permuted the HLA or CMV assignments 20 times. A later analysis grouped co-occurring TCRs with DBSCAN, adding TCRdist sequence similarity when clustering within HLA-allele-positive subsets. For co-occurrence clustering, repertoires with fewer than 30,000 or more than 120,000 public chains were excluded, along with a handful of repertoires with anomalous nucleotide sharing. The clones in this table, taken by TCRdb from immuneACCESS, are in-frame only. Not every clone is retained; where verified, under half of the shortfall comes from an unresolved V gene, and the cause of the rest is unknown. For V, J and clone size, that table is used; D and trimming come from the DNA. The table held for this sample gives around 80,000 clones. The ten largest make up around 5% of the sample.

The sample comprised PBMCs. The chain links TRBV27 with TRBJ1-5, and the D gene may be TRBD1, 6 bases matching. This TCR came from a man aged 35 to 55 in good health and CMV-seronegative. The DNA sequence is given as TGTGCCAGCAGTCCATACTTGGGGGCTAGCAATCAGCCCCAGCATTTT. Translated, it gives CASSPYLGASNQPQHF.